The table lists the clone carrying this T cell receptor beta chain with many counts. The entry originates in a study of T cells after yellow fever vaccination. MiXCR was run by TCRdb on the 5' RACE reads, yielding one entry per CDR3 protein. Of about 150,000 distinct CDR3 sequences in the sample, approximately 6.2% are singletons; the top ten hold roughly 3%. The CDR3 has 12 amino acids. V dropped 1 base and J dropped 11 bases, with 11 bases sitting between them. V gene TRBV12-3 or TRBV12-4 combines with J gene TRBJ1-1, with D possibly being TRBD1 (5 bases). The sequence derives from a man in his late teens or twenties who received the YFV17D yellow fever vaccine. Here the sequenced sample was CD4+ T cells sorted from PBMCs, taken on the day of the first yellow fever vaccination. The CDR3 spells CASSLDGTGAFF. The CDR3 DNA sequence: TGTGCCAGCAGTTTAGATGGCACAGGCGCTTTCTTT.